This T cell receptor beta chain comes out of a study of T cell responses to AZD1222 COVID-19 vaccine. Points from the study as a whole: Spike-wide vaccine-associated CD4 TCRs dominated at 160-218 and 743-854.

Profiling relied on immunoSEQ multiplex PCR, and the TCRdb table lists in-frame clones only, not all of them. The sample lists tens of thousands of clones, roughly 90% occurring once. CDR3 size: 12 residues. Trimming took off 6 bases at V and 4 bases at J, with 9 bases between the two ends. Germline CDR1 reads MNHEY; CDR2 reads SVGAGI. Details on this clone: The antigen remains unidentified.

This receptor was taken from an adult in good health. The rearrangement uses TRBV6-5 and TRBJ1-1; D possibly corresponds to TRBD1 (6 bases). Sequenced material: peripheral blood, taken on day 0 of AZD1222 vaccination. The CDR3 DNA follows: TGTGCCAGCAGACAAGGGGGCACTGAAGCTTTCTTT. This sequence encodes CASRQGGTEAFF.